What follows are 13 T cell receptor beta chains derived from one specimen sequenced in a study of technical replicates of blood from a few donors. Profiled with immunoSEQ multiplex PCR; TCRdb holds only in-frame clones, not every one. The repertoire includes about 60,000 clones, 80% to 95% of them detected once, and 4.3% sits in the top ten. Sequencing was carried out using PBMCs. These receptors came from a human donor in good health. Some clones in this sample may be carry-over from other donors' samples.

The J gene is TRBJ2-5, the V gene TRBV11-2; 8 nucleotides agree with TRBD2. CDR1 and CDR2 from the germline V gene are SGHAT and FQNNGV. The CDR3 runs 14 residues. The V and J ends lost 5 bases and 1 base, in that order; junction bases with no gene match: 3. The DNA for the CDR3 is TGTGCCAGCAGCCCGGGACTAGTCCAAGAGACCCAGTACTTC. Its translation is CASSPGLVQETQYF.

V and J are TRBV5-1 and TRBJ2-3, with 9 bases matching TRBD1. This CDR3 comprises 15 residues. J was trimmed by 4 bases and V by 0 bases; bases with no gene match: 3. CDR1 SGHRS and CDR2 YFSETQ come from the germline V gene. The CDR3 sequence is CASSLGGQGSDTQYF. The CDR3 DNA follows: TGCGCCAGCAGCTTGGGGGGACAGGGCTCAGATACGCAGTATTTT.

The V and J genes are TRBV4-1 and TRBJ2-5; 7 nucleotides match TRBD2. V shed 6 bases, J shed 7 bases, and the junction held 5 bases outside the gene matches. The CDR3 is made up of 12 amino acids. The V gene's germline CDR1 is MGHRA and CDR2 YSYEKL. CDR3 sequence: CASRGRGGTQYF. The CDR3 DNA reads TGCGCCAGCAGGGGGCGCGGGGGGACCCAGTACTTC.

V usage is TRBV7-8 and J usage is TRBJ2-1, with TRBD2 identical over 8 bases. The V and J ends lost 5 bases and 3 bases, in that order; junction bases with no gene match: 3. The CDR3 loop spans 14 amino acids. Per germline, CDR1 SGHVS and CDR2 FQNEAQ. The CDR3 sequence: CASSPGLVYNEQFF. As DNA, the CDR3 is TGTGCCAGCAGCCCGGGACTAGTCTACAATGAGCAGTTCTTC.

The chain carries TRBV6-1 and TRBJ1-2; D is possibly TRBD1 (5 bases). V dropped 0 bases and J dropped 8 bases, with 19 bases sitting between them. The CDR3 totals 16 residues. CDR1 and CDR2 (germline): MNHNS, SASEGT. The CDR3 protein is CASSEAGIRGEEGYTF. In DNA, the CDR3 is TGTGCCAGCAGTGAAGCGGGGATTCGAGGGGAGGAAGGCTACACCTTC.

The chain is built from TRBV7-9 and TRBJ2-2, with 7 bases that match TRBD2. The CDR3 loop spans 13 amino acids. Germline loops: CDR1 SEHNR, CDR2 FQNEAQ (reference sequence). Trimming removed 3 bases from V and 5 bases from J; junction bases left unmatched: 0. CDR3 region: CASSFGGTGELFF. The CDR3 DNA is TGTGCCAGCAGCTTCGGGGGGACCGGGGAGCTGTTTTTT.

Written as DNA, the CDR3 is TGTGCCAGCAGCGTAAACGAGAATAATTCACCCCTCCACTTT. Translation: CASSVNENNSPLHF. The chain combines TRBV9 with TRBJ1-6; D remains unclear. The CDR3 is 14 amino acids. Germline CDR1 reads SGDLS; CDR2 reads YYNGEE. V shed 1 base and J shed 5 bases, with 7 bases lying between them.

The chain couples TRBV5-1 to TRBJ2-3; D not resolved. Per germline, CDR1 SGHRS and CDR2 YFSETQ. Deletions cut 1 base from V and 6 bases from J, with 15 bases between. The CDR3 consists of 15 residues. CDR3 bases: TGCGCCAGCAGCTTGTGGGTACAGCACGATGATACGCAGTATTTT. It specifies CASSLWVQHDDTQYF.

V gene TRBV5-1 combines with J gene TRBJ2-7, with 13 positions matching TRBD2. CDR3 size: 15 residues. The V gene end was trimmed by 4 bases and the J gene end by 3 bases; junction bases not matched to a gene: 4. Germline V lookup: CDR1 SGHRS, CDR2 YFSETQ. The chain's CDR3 is CASSLRLAGGYEQYF. Written as DNA, the CDR3 is TGCGCCAGCAGCCTCCGACTAGCGGGAGGCTACGAGCAGTACTTC.

The rearrangement uses TRBV6-1 and TRBJ2-2; maybe TRBD1 (5 bases). Trimming took 8 bases from V and 2 from J, leaving 12 bases between them. CDR3 length equals 14 residues. The germline V gene has CDR1 MNHNS and CDR2 SASEGT. CDR3 bases: TGTGCCAGCGGATCCAGGGTCAACACCGGGGAGCTGTTTTTT. Amino acid sequence: CASGSRVNTGELFF.

This clone was observed a handful of times. The chain links TRBV20-1 to TRBJ1-2, with TRBD1 as a possible D gene (6 bases). V was trimmed by 0 bases and J by 12 bases, leaving 11 bases between them. The CDR3 runs 11 residues. CDR1 is DFQATT and CDR2 is SNEGSKA in the germline V gene (reference sequence). CDR3 nucleotides: TGCAGTGCTAGAGATCAAAGGGGGAACACCTTC. Translating gives CSARDQRGNTF.

The chain carries TRBV7-8 and TRBJ1-2, with D maybe TRBD1 (5 bases). This CDR3 spans 12 amino acids. Trimming shortened V by 10 bases and J by 8 bases, and 17 bases separated the two germline ends. Germline V CDR1 and CDR2: SGHVS, FQNEAQ. CDR3 protein: CAITIGEEGYTF. As DNA, the CDR3 is TGTGCCATTACAATAGGGGAGGAGGGCTACACCTTC.

The chain is built from TRBV10-3 and TRBJ1-1, with a tentative D call TRBD1 (5 bases). Per the germline V gene, CDR1 is ENHRY and CDR2 is SYGVKD. V was pared by 0 bases and J by 1 base, with 9 bases between. The CDR3 has 15 residues. This chain's CDR3 is CAISESTQANTEAFF. CDR3 DNA sequence: TGTGCCATCAGTGAGTCGACACAGGCGAACACTGAAGCTTTCTTT.